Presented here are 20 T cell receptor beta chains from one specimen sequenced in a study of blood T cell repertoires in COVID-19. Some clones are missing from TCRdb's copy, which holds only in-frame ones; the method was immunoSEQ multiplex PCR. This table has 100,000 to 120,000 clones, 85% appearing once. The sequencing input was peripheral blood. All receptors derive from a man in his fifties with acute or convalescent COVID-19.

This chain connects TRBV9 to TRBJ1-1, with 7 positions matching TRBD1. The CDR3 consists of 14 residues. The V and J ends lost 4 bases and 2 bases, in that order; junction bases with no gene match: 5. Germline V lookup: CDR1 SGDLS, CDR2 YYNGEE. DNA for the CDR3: TGTGCCAGCAGCTTCACAGGGGAAAACACTGAAGCTTTCTTT. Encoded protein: CASSFTGENTEAFF. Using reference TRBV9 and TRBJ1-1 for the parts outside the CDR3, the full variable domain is DSGVTQTPKHLITATGQRVTLRCSPRSGDLSVYWYQQSLDQGLQFLIQYYNGEERAKGNILERFSAQQFPDLHSELNLSSLELGDSALYFCASSFTGENTEAFFGQGTRLTVV.

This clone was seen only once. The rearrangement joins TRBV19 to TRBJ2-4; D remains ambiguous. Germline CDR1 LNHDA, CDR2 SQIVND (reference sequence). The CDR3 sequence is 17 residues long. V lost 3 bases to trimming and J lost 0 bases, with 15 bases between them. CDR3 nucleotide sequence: TGTGCCAGTAGTATTTCTGATTCAGGTCTAGCCAAAAACATTCAGTACTTC. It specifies CASSISDSGLAKNIQYF.

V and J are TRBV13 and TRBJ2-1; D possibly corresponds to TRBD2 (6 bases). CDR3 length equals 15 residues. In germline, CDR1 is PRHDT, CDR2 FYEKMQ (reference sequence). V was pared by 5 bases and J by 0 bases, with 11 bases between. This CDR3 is CASSPGVGSYNEQFF. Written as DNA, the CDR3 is TGTGCCAGCAGCCCGGGGGTCGGCTCCTACAATGAGCAGTTCTTC.

The CDR3 DNA follows: TGTGCCAGCAGTCGGACTCTGAATGAGCAGTTCTTC. It translates to CASSRTLNEQFF. The chain combines TRBV28 with TRBJ2-1; perhaps TRBD2 as D (5 bases). V was cut by 5 bases and J by 7 bases, with 9 bases left in between. Germline V gene sequence: CDR1 MDHEN, CDR2 SYDVKM. The length of the CDR3 is 12 residues.

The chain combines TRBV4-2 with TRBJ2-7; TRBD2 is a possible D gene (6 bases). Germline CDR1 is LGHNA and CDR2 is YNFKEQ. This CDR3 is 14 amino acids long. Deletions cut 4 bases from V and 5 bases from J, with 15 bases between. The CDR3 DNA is TGTGCCAGCAGCCCTGGGACTCCAAAAGACGAGCAGTACTTC. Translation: CASSPGTPKDEQYF.

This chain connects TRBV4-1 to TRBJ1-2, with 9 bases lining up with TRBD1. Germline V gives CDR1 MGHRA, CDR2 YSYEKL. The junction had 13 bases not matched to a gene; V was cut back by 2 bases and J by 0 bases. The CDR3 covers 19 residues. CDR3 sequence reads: CASSQTAGTGFGANYGYTF. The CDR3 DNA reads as TGCGCCAGCAGCCAAACCGCCGGGACAGGGTTTGGGGCTAACTATGGCTACACCTTC.

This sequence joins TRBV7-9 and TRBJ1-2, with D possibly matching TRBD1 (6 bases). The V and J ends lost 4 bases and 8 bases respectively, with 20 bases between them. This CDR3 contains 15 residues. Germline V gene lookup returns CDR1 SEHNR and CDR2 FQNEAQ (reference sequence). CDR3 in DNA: TGTGCCAGCAGCTCCCGGGACACCGATGGTGAGGGCTACACCTTC. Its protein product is CASSSRDTDGEGYTF.

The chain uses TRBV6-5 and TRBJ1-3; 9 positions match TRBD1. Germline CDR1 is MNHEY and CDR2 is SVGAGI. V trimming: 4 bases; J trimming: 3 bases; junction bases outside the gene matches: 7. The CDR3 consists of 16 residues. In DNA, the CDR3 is TGTGCCAGCAGTTTGGGACAGGGCTTTGATGGAAACACCATATATTTT. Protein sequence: CASSLGQGFDGNTIYF.

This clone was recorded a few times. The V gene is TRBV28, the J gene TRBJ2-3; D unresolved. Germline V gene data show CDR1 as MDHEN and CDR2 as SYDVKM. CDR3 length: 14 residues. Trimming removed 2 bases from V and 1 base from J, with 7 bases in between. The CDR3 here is CASSLLQGTDTQYF. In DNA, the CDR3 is TGTGCCAGCAGTTTACTGCAGGGCACAGATACGCAGTATTTT.

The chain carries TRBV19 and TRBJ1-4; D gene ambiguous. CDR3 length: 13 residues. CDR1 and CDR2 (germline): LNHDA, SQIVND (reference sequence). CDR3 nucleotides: TGTGCTTCATCGGGCCTGCAGCGGAGAAAACTGTTTTTT. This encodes CASSGLQRRKLFF.

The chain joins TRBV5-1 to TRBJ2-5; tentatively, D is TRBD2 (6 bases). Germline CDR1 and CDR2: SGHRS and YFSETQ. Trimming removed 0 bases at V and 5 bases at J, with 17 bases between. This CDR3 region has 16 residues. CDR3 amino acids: CASSLGQLYRGETQYF. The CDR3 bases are TGCGCCAGCAGCTTGGGTCAGCTTTACCGGGGGGAGACCCAGTACTTC. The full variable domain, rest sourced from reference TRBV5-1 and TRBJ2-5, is KAGVTQTPRYLIKTRGQQVTLSCSPISGHRSVSWYQQTPGQGLQFLFEYFSETQRNKGNFPGRFSGRQFSNSRSEMNVSTLELGDSALYLCASSLGQLYRGETQYFGPGTRLLVL.

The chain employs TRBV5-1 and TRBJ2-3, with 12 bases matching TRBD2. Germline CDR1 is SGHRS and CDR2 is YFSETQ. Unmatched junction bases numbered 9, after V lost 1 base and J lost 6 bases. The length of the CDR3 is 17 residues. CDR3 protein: CASSLRASGGAMDTQYF. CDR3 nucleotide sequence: TGCGCCAGCAGCTTGCGGGCTAGCGGGGGGGCAATGGATACGCAGTATTTT.

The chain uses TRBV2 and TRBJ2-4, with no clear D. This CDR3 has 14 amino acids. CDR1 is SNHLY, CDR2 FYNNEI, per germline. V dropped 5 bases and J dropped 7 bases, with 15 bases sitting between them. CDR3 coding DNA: TGTGCCAGCAGTACTGGAGCCGACTCGAACATTCAGTACTTC. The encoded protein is CASSTGADSNIQYF.

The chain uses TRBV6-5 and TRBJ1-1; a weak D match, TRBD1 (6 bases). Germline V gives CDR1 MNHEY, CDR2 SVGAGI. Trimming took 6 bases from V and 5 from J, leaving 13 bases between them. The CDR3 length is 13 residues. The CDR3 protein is CASRGAGMTEAFF. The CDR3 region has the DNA TGTGCCAGCAGGGGGGCAGGGATGACTGAAGCTTTCTTT.

The CDR3 loop is CASRTNSGNTIYF. In DNA, the CDR3 is TGTGCCTCCCGCACTAACTCTGGAAACACCATATATTTT. The rearrangement links TRBV6-5 to TRBJ1-3; D is undetermined. The CDR3 sequence is 13 residues long. Trimming took 11 bases from V and 0 from J, leaving 11 bases between them. Germline lookup yields CDR1 MNHEY and CDR2 SVGAGI.

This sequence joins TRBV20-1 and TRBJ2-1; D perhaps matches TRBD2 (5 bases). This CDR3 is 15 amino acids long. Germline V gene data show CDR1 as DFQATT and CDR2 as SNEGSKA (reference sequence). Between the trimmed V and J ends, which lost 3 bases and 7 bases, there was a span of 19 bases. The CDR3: CSASVPDLAWNEQFF. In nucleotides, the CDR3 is TGCAGTGCTAGTGTACCGGACTTAGCATGGAATGAGCAGTTCTTC.

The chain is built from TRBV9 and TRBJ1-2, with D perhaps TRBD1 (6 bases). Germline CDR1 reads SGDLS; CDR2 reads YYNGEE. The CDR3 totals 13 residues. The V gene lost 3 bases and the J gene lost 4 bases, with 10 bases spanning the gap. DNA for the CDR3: TGTGCCAGCAGCGAAGGACAGTTCTATGGCTACACCTTC. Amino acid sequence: CASSEGQFYGYTF. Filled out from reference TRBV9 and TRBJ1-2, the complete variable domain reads DSGVTQTPKHLITATGQRVTLRCSPRSGDLSVYWYQQSLDQGLQFLIQYYNGEERAKGNILERFSAQQFPDLHSELNLSSLELGDSALYFCASSEGQFYGYTFGSGTRLTVV.

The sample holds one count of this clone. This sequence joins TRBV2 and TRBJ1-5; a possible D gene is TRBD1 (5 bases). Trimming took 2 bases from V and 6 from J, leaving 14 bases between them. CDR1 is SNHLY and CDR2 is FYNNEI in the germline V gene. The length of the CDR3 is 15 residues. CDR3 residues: CASSEYLGGSQPQHF. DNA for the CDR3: TGTGCCAGCAGTGAATACCTCGGGGGGAGTCAGCCCCAGCATTTT.

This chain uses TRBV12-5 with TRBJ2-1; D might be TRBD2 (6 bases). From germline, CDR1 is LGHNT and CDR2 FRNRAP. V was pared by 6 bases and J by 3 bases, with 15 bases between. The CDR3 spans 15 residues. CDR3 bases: TGTGCTAGTGGACCCCCGGGGGAACTCTACAATGAGCAGTTCTTC. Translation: CASGPPGELYNEQFF. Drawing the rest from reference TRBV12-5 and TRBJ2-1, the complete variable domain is DARVTQTPRHKVTEMGQEVTMRCQPILGHNTVFWYRQTMMQGLELLAYFRNRAPLDDSGMPKDRFSAEMPDATLATLKIQPSEPRDSAVYFCASGPPGELYNEQFFGPGTRLTVL.

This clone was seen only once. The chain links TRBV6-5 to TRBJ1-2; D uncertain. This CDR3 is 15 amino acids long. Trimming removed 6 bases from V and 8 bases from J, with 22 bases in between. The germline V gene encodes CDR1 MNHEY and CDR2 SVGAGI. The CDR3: CASSPHPSLVEGYTF. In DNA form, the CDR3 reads TGTGCCAGCAGCCCCCATCCTAGTTTGGTGGAGGGCTACACCTTC.